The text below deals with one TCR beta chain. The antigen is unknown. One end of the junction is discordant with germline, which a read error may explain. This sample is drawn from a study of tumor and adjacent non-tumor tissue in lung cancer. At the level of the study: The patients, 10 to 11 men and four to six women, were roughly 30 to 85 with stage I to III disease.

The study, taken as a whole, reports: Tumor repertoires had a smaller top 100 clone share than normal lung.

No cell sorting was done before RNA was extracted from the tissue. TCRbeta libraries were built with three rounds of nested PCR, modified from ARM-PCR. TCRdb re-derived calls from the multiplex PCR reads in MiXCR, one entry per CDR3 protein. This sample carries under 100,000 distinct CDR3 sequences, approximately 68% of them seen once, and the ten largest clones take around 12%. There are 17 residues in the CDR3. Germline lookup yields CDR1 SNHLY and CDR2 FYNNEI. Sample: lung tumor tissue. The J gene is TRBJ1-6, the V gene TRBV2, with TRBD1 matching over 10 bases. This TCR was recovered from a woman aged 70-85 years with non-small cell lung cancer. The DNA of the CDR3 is TGTGCCAGCAGTGCTGCGACAGGGGGCCCAATTATTTCACCCTTCCACTTT. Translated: CASSAATGGPIISPFHF.